This T cell receptor (beta chain) stems from a study of cytomegalovirus exposure and HLA in healthy donors. The study, taken as a whole, reports: A later analysis linked a missense DCLRE1C variant to TCR beta V- and J-gene trimming. The authors confirmed in vitro that a few CMV-associated chains were specific for CMV antigens. Most TCR sequences were seen very rarely across donors, but some public TCRs occurred in many.

Concerning this clone: Its antigen is unidentified. Other nucleotide sequences in the sample specify the same CDR3.

Sampled while nominally healthy, donors likely had unrecorded immune exposures. PCR was performed using 60 Vbeta and 13 Jbeta primers. This table comes from immunoSEQ multiplex PCR, and its TCRdb copy is limited to in-frame clones, with some not included. The sample includes fewer than 200,000 clones, 75% to 85% seen only once; the top ten take roughly 4.4%. The TCR originated in a woman in her late teens or twenties in good health and CMV-seropositive. The material sequenced was PBMCs.

CDR3 bases: TGTGCCAGCAGTGATCAGCTAGGGAGCTACAATGAGCAGTTCTTC. It yields the protein CASSDQLGSYNEQFF. The J gene is TRBJ2-1, the V gene TRBV25-1; perhaps TRBD2 as D (5 bases). The CDR3 runs 15 residues. Germline V gene lookup returns CDR1 MGHDK and CDR2 SYGVNS. Trimming took 3 bases from V and 3 from J, leaving 12 bases between them. The variable domain in full, completed from reference TRBV25-1 and TRBJ2-1, reads EADIYQTPRYLVIGTGKKITLECSQTMGHDKMYWYQQDPGMELHLIHYSYGVNSTEKGDLSSESTVSRIRTEHFPLTLESARPSHTSQYLCASSDQLGSYNEQFFGPGTRLTVL.